The T cell receptor beta chain described here comes from a study of cytomegalovirus exposure and HLA in healthy donors. The CDR3 runs 15 residues. Trimming shortened V by 1 base and J by 5 bases, and 11 bases separated the two germline ends. The germline V gene encodes CDR1 LNHDA and CDR2 SQIVND (reference sequence). Worth noting for this clone: Its antigen is as yet unknown. The same CDR3 is also encoded by other DNA sequences in this sample.

Study outcomes and limitations: In a later analysis, HLA-associated TCR beta chains were more clonally expanded than equally common others. Available immune exposure information was restricted to CMV serostatus only.

The PCR ran on 60 Vbeta and 13 Jbeta primers. Sequencing was performed with immunoSEQ multiplex PCR; in TCRdb, only in-frame clones are kept and a portion is missing. The sample includes under 200,000 clones, over 75% of them seen just once. Input material: PBMCs. V is TRBV19 and J is TRBJ1-4, with D possibly matching TRBD1 (5 bases). The sequence derives from a male donor in good health and CMV-seronegative. The CDR3 is CASSIGSQENEKLFF. The CDR3 DNA follows: TGTGCCAGTAGTATAGGCTCACAGGAAAATGAAAAACTGTTTTTT. The full variable domain, its missing parts supplied by reference TRBV19 and TRBJ1-4, is DGGITQSPKYLFRKEGQNVTLSCEQNLNHDAMYWYRQDPGQGLRLIYYSQIVNDFQKGDIAEGYSVSREKKESFPLTVTSAQKNPTAFYLCASSIGSQENEKLFFGSGTQLSVL.